The 25 T cell receptor beta chains in this list originate from one sample, sequenced in a study of OX40 agonist ivuxolimab in advanced cancers. Method: immunoSEQ multiplex PCR; TCRdb's copy keeps in-frame clones and lacks some. The top ten clones hold 3.9% of a sample with 57,000 or so clones, 86% of them seen once. The sequencing here drew on CD4+ or CD8+ T cells sorted from blood, taken in a trial of the OX40 agonist ivuxolimab. All receptors derive from an adult with an advanced solid tumor such as melanoma, head and neck, liver or kidney cancer.

The chain joins TRBV6-5 to TRBJ2-4; tentative D call: TRBD1 (5 bases). The ends were cut back, 0 bases at V and 2 bases at J, with 8 bases in the middle. The CDR3 contains 15 residues. Germline V gives CDR1 MNHEY, CDR2 SVGAGI. The DNA for the CDR3 is TGTGCCAGCAGTTACTCCGACAGATCCAAAAACATTCAGTACTTC. Translated: CASSYSDRSKNIQYF.

The CDR3, as DNA: TGCGCCAGCAGCCAATGGGGGGACGGACAATTTAACTATGGCTACACCTTC. This gives the protein CASSQWGDGQFNYGYTF. The V and J genes are TRBV4-1 and TRBJ1-2; tentative D call: TRBD1 (5 bases). The CDR3 has 17 amino acids. Germline-derived CDR1 and CDR2 are MGHRA and YSYEKL. V gave up 2 bases and J gave up 1 base, with 17 bases separating them.

The rearrangement joins TRBV11-1 to TRBJ1-3; D is ambiguous. Trimming pared 3 bases from V and 8 bases from J, leaving 8 bases between. This CDR3 has 12 residues. Looked up from germline, CDR1 is SGHAT and CDR2 is FQDESV (reference sequence). The CDR3 loop reads CASSLISYTIYF. DNA for the CDR3: TGTGCCAGCAGCTTGATTTCATACACCATATATTTT.

The genes are TRBV7-2 and TRBJ1-2; 10 bases agree with TRBD1. The V segment lost 5 bases and the J segment 7 bases; nucleotides outside the gene matches: 7. CDR1 and CDR2 (germline): SGHTA, FQGNSA. There are 14 residues in the CDR3. CDR3 sequence reads: CASSNPTGGAGYTF. In DNA form, the CDR3 reads TGTGCCAGCAGCAACCCGACAGGGGGCGCTGGCTACACCTTC.

This clone was counted once. The chain combines TRBV27 with TRBJ2-2; D perhaps matches TRBD1 (5 bases). V lost 10 bases and J 2 bases, leaving 17 bases between the germline ends. CDR1 and CDR2 (germline): MNHEY, SMNVEV (reference sequence). CDR3 length: 15 residues. The CDR3 loop reads CATKWTPLNTGELFF. The CDR3 coding sequence is TGTGCCACTAAGTGGACACCTTTAAACACCGGGGAGCTGTTTTTT.

This chain connects TRBV19 to TRBJ1-6; D might be TRBD1 (6 bases). V lost 5 bases and J lost 0, with 14 bases in between. The CDR3 contains 17 residues. Germline V gene lookup returns CDR1 LNHDA and CDR2 SQIVND (reference sequence). The CDR3: CASSGRGFRSYNSPLHF. Written as DNA, the CDR3 is TGTGCCAGTAGTGGCAGGGGTTTTCGCTCCTATAATTCACCCCTCCACTTT.

This clone was found once. The V call is TRBV5-4, the J call TRBJ2-2; 9 bases are shared with TRBD1. The CDR3 covers 16 residues. Germline lookup yields CDR1 SGHNT and CDR2 YYREEE (reference sequence). Trimming at V came to 0 bases and at J to 8 bases, leaving 8 bases not matched to a gene. The CDR3 DNA follows: TGTGCCAGCAGCTTGGGTAGGACAGGGGAACGAGGGGAGCTGTTTTTT. Amino acid sequence: CASSLGRTGERGELFF.

The count of this clone is one. The same CDR3 can be traced to other DNA sequences in this sample. V and J are TRBV27 and TRBJ1-1, with 7 positions matching TRBD1. The CDR3 is 13 residues long. The J segment lost 4 bases and the V segment lost 5 bases, leaving 4 bases of the junction unmatched. Germline V gene sequence: CDR1 MNHEY, CDR2 SMNVEV (reference sequence). CDR3 protein: CASSLRGGTEAFF. In nucleotides, the CDR3 is TGTGCCAGCAGTCTCAGGGGGGGCACTGAAGCTTTCTTT.

V and J are TRBV9 and TRBJ2-7; 12 bases agree with TRBD1. The CDR3 is 15 residues long. With V trimmed by 2 bases and J by 7 bases, 7 bases remained unmatched. The germline V gene encodes CDR1 SGDLS and CDR2 YYNGEE. The CDR3 here is CASSVGTGGLGEQYF. In nucleotides, the CDR3 is TGTGCCAGCAGCGTCGGGACAGGGGGCTTGGGGGAGCAGTACTTC.

This sequence joins TRBV15 and TRBJ1-2; TRBD1 agrees at 7 bases. CDR3 size: 15 residues. V trimming: 0 bases; J trimming: 4 bases; junction bases outside the gene matches: 5. Per germline, CDR1 LNHNV and CDR2 YYDKDF (reference sequence). This chain's CDR3 is CATSRDRTGSYGYTF. CDR3 coding DNA: TGTGCCACCAGCAGAGATCGGACAGGTTCCTATGGCTACACCTTC.

The chain combines TRBV14 with TRBJ1-2; D gene unclear. The CDR3 loop spans 13 amino acids. The germline V gene has CDR1 SGHDN and CDR2 FVKESK. Trimming cost V 2 bases and J 2 bases, with 6 bases left between them. CDR3 DNA: TGTGCCAGCAGCCAAAGCTTCAACTATGGCTACACCTTC. Its protein is CASSQSFNYGYTF.

J is TRBJ2-3 and V is TRBV9; D is unresolved. Germline assignment: CDR1 SGDLS and CDR2 YYNGEE. V lost 1 base to trimming and J lost 4 bases, with 10 bases between them. The CDR3 is 14 residues long. In nucleotides, the CDR3 is TGTGCCAGCAGCGTAATTAGTAGAGCAGATACGCAGTATTTT. As protein: CASSVISRADTQYF.

The chain employs TRBV7-9 and TRBJ2-1; perhaps TRBD2 as D (7 bases). From germline, CDR1 is SEHNR and CDR2 FQNEAQ (reference sequence). The CDR3 is 16 amino acids. Trimming took off 6 bases at V and 4 bases at J, with 19 bases between the two ends. CDR3 residues: CASSYYGGARYNEQFF. The CDR3 nucleotides are TGTGCCAGCAGTTACTATGGGGGGGCCCGATACAATGAGCAGTTCTTC.

The chain uses TRBV28 and TRBJ2-2; D is uncertain. Trimming took 1 base from V and 4 from J, leaving 7 bases between them. The CDR3 has 14 amino acids. Germline CDR1 MDHEN, CDR2 SYDVKM. CDR3 sequence (DNA): TGTGCCAGCAGTTTATCCCCGGGCACCGGGGAGCTGTTTTTT. Its translation is CASSLSPGTGELFF.

The chain recombines TRBV7-3 with TRBJ1-1; a weak D match, TRBD1 (5 bases). Germline V gene lookup returns CDR1 SGHTA and CDR2 FQGTGA. Trimming removed 4 bases from V and 7 bases from J, with 13 bases in between. This CDR3 region has 13 residues. The CDR3 spells CASSSVQGGEAFF. In DNA form, the CDR3 reads TGTGCCAGCAGCTCTGTTCAGGGAGGTGAAGCTTTCTTT.

The rearrangement joins TRBV9 to TRBJ1-1; 12 bases match TRBD1. The CDR3 is made up of 18 amino acids. CDR1 is SGDLS, CDR2 YYNGEE, per germline. The V and J ends lost 0 bases and 5 bases, in that order; junction bases with no gene match: 11. The CDR3 is CASSVVRGTGGAGTEAFF. The CDR3 DNA sequence: TGTGCCAGCAGCGTAGTCAGGGGGACAGGGGGCGCGGGGACTGAAGCTTTCTTT.

This clone was seen just once. The chain recombines TRBV7-3 with TRBJ1-1; D not resolved. The CDR3 covers 13 residues. Germline V lookup: CDR1 SGHTA, CDR2 FQGTGA. Trimming cost V 3 bases and J 3 bases, with 8 bases left between them. The CDR3 region is CASSLESYTEAFF. The CDR3 coding sequence is TGTGCCAGCAGCTTGGAGTCTTACACTGAAGCTTTCTTT.

The chain recombines TRBV2 with TRBJ1-5; D gene uncertain. CDR1 is SNHLY and CDR2 is FYNNEI in the germline V gene. The CDR3 has 13 amino acids. V was clipped by 3 bases and J by 4 bases, with 7 bases between them. CDR3 DNA sequence: TGTGCCAGCAGTGAGGCAGTTAATCAGCCCCAGCATTTT. Translating it yields CASSEAVNQPQHF. The full variable domain, rest sourced from reference TRBV2 and TRBJ1-5, is EPEVTQTPSHQVTQMGQEVILRCVPISNHLYFYWYRQILGQKVEFLVSFYNNEISEKSEIFDDQFSVERPDGSNFTLKIRSTKLEDSAMYFCASSEAVNQPQHFGDGTRLSIL.

This sequence joins TRBV4-1 and TRBJ2-7; D unclear. The germline V gene has CDR1 MGHRA and CDR2 YSYEKL. V lost 4 bases and J 0 bases, leaving 13 bases between the germline ends. The CDR3 is made up of 15 amino acids. The CDR3: CASSPRGVSSYEQYF. In DNA, the CDR3 is TGCGCCAGCAGCCCGCGTGGGGTTTCCTCCTACGAGCAGTACTTC.

This clone was observed a single time. The chain recombines TRBV12-5 with TRBJ1-1; 8 nucleotides agree with TRBD1. The CDR3 is made up of 13 amino acids. J was trimmed by 7 bases and V by 5 bases; bases with no gene match: 6. CDR1 is LGHNT, CDR2 FRNRAP, per germline. DNA of the CDR3: TGTGCTAGTGGTCCGGACAGGGATTTTGAAGCTTTCTTT. Encoded protein: CASGPDRDFEAFF.

The chain combines TRBV7-2 with TRBJ1-5; TRBD1 is a possible D gene (6 bases). Germline V lookup: CDR1 SGHTA, CDR2 FQGNSA. V was pared by 3 bases and J by 7 bases, with 13 bases between. The CDR3 contains 14 residues. The CDR3 is CASSFIPRGQPQHF. The CDR3 nucleotides read TGTGCCAGCAGCTTTATTCCTAGGGGGCAGCCCCAGCATTTT.

The chain employs TRBV29-1 and TRBJ1-1, with 8 nucleotides matching TRBD1. Trimming removed 7 bases from V and 1 base from J; junction bases left unmatched: 2. Looked up from germline, CDR1 is SQVTM and CDR2 is ANQGSEA. The CDR3 spans 12 residues. CDR3 sequence: CSAGQANTEAFF. The CDR3 coding sequence is TGCAGCGCGGGACAGGCGAACACTGAAGCTTTCTTT.

The chain employs TRBV10-3 and TRBJ1-4; D uncertain. Trimming left V 11 bases short and J 4 bases short, with 14 bases between. CDR3 length: 13 amino acids. Germline V gene sequence: CDR1 ENHRY, CDR2 SYGVKD. CDR3 in amino acids: CASREQINEKLFF. CDR3 bases: TGTGCCTCCCGGGAACAGATTAATGAAAAACTGTTTTTT.

The V gene is TRBV15, the J gene TRBJ1-5; TRBD1 agrees at 7 bases. The ends lost 0 bases at V and 4 bases at J; junction bases unmatched: 3. Germline lookup yields CDR1 LNHNV and CDR2 YYDKDF (reference sequence). The CDR3 spans 15 residues. The CDR3 reads CATSRERDRNQPQHF. In nucleotides, the CDR3 is TGTGCCACCAGCAGAGAGAGGGACAGAAATCAGCCCCAGCATTTT.

The chain has TRBV6-5 and TRBJ1-1; TRBD1 aligns across 9 bases. The CDR3 has 15 amino acids. V shed 6 bases, J shed 1 base, and the junction held 6 bases outside the gene matches. Germline assignment: CDR1 MNHEY and CDR2 SVGAGI. The CDR3 here is CASRDPGQGNTEAFF. CDR3 coding DNA: TGTGCCAGCAGAGACCCGGGACAGGGGAACACTGAAGCTTTCTTT.